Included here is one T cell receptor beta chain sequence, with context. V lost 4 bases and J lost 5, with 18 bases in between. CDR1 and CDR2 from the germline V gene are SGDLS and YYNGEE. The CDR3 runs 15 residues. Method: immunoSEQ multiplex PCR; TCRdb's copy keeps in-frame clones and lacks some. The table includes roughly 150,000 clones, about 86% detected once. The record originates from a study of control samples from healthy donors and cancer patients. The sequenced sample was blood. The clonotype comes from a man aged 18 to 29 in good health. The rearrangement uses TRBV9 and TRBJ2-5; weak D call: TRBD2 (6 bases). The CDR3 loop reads CASSPGGASSETQYF. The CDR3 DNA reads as TGTGCCAGCAGCCCTGGAGGGGCCTCCTCGGAGACCCAGTACTTC.